The entry below gives a single TCR beta chain sequence along with its context. V was clipped by 4 bases and J by 12 bases, with 6 bases between them. The length of the CDR3 is 9 residues. Germline CDR1 reads SGHTS; CDR2 reads YDEGEE. The sample belongs to a study of blood T cell repertoires in COVID-19. Study as a whole: The origin of the acute and convalescent COVID-19 samples was the United States, Italy and Spain. T cells, B-cell-depleted T cells, or PBMCs provided the cDNA or gDNA that served as material.

The authors' processing: Estimated nucleated cell counts came from reference gene primer amplification. Data came from immunoSEQ multiplex PCR; TCRdb stores just in-frame clones and leaves some out. The V and J calls and clone size come from that table; D and trimming were worked out from the DNA. The table records approximately 150,000 clones, over 80% of them present only once. Sequencing used peripheral blood. This chain connects TRBV5-8 to TRBJ2-3; TRBD2 might be the D (5 bases). The receptor's source is a woman in her forties or fifties with acute or convalescent COVID-19. DNA for the CDR3: TGTGCCAGCAGCGCGGGCCAGTATTTT. As protein: CASSAGQYF. The variable domain in full, with the rest retrieved from reference TRBV5-8 and TRBJ2-3, is EAGVTQSPTHLIKTRGQQATLRCSPISGHTSVYWYQQALGLGLQFLLWYDEGEERNRGNFPPRFSGRQFPNYSSELNVNALELEDSALYLCASSAGQYFGPGTRLTVL.